This T cell receptor (beta chain) comes out of a study of tumor-infiltrating lymphocytes in localized non-small cell lung cancer. About the study: Resected tumor was paired with non-adjacent uninvolved lung from the same patient. General observations from the study: No link was found between tumor T-cell fraction and recurrence-free survival. Tumors had more T cell infiltration than uninvolved lung, per TCRbeta sequencing and CD3 counts. Technical variation could not be separated from intratumor heterogeneity here.

Germline values: CDR1 LNHDA, CDR2 SQIVND (reference sequence). The CDR3 has 15 amino acids. V lost 4 bases to trimming and J lost 6 bases, with 16 bases between them. The protocol was immunoSEQ multiplex PCR, while the TCRdb copy is restricted to in-frame clones and leaves out a portion. The sample shows roughly 16,000 clones, 65% to 75% of them seen only once. On this clone itself: The antigen remains undetermined.

What was sequenced was lung tumor tissue. The TCR was taken from a human donor with non-small cell lung cancer. The chain has TRBV19 and TRBJ2-1; D might be TRBD1 (6 bases). For the CDR3, the DNA is TGTGCCAGTAGTAAGGACAGACTAACCGGCAATGAGCAGTTCTTC. This encodes CASSKDRLTGNEQFF.